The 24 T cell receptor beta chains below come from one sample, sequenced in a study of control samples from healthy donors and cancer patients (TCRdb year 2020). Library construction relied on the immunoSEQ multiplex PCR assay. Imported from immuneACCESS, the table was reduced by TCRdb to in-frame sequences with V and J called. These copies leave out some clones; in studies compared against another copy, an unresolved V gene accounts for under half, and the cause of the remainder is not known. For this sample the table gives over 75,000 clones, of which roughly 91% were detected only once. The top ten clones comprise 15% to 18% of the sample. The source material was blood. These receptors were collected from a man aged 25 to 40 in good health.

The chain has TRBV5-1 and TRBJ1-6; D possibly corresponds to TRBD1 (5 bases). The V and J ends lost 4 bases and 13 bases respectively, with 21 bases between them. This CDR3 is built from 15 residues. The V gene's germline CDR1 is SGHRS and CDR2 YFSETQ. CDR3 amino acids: CASSTTLWGRDPLHF. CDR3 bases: TGCGCCAGCAGCACTACCCTGTGGGGCAGGGACCCCCTCCACTTT.

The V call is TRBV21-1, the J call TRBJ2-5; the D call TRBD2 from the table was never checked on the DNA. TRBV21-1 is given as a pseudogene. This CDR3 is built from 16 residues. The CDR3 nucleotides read TGTGCCAGCAGCAAGTGGGGGGTGACCTTTAAAGAGACCCAGTACTTC. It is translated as CASSKWGVTFKETQYF.

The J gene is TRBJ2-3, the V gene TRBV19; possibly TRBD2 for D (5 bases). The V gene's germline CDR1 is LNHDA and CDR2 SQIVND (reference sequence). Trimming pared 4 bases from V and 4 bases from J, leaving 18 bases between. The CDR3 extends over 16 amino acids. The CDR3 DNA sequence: TGTGCCAGTAGTACTAGGACTCTACTGATGGCAGATACGCAGTATTTT. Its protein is CASSTRTLLMADTQYF. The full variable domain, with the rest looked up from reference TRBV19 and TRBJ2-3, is DGGITQSPKYLFRKEGQNVTLSCEQNLNHDAMYWYRQDPGQGLRLIYYSQIVNDFQKGDIAEGYSVSREKKESFPLTVTSAQKNPTAFYLCASSTRTLLMADTQYFGPGTRLTVL.

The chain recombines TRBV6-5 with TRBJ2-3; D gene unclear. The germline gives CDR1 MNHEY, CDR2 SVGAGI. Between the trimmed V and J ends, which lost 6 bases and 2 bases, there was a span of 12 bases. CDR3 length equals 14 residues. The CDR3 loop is CASRSWRFTDTQYF. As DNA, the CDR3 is TGTGCCAGCAGAAGCTGGCGGTTCACAGATACGCAGTATTTT.

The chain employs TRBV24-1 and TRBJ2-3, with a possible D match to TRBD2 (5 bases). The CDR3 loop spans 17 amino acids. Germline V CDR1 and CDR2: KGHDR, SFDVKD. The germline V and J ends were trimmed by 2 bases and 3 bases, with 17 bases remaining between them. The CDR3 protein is CATSDYTKDLTTDTQYF. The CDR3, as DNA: TGTGCCACCAGTGATTATACAAAGGACTTAACGACAGATACGCAGTATTTT.

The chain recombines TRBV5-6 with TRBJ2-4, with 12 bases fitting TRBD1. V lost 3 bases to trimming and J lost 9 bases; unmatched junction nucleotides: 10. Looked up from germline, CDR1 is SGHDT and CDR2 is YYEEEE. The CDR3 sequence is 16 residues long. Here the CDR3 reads CASSCPGQGAACIQYF. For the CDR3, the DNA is TGTGCCAGCAGCTGCCCGGGACAGGGGGCGGCTTGCATTCAGTACTTC. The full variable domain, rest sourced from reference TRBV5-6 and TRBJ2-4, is DAGVTQSPTHLIKTRGQQVTLRCSPKSGHDTVSWYQQALGQGPQFIFQYYEEEERQRGNFPDRFSGHQFPNYSSELNVNALLLGDSALYLCASSCPGQGAACIQYFGAGTRLSVL.

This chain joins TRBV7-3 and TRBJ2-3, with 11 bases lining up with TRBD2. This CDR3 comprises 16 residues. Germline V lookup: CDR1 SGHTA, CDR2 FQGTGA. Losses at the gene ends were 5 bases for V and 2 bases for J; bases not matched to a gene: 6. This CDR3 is CASSPRLAGPTDTQYF. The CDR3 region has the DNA TGTGCCAGCAGCCCGAGACTAGCGGGGCCCACAGATACGCAGTATTTT. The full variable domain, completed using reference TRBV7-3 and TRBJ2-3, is GAGVSQTPSNKVTEKGKYVELRCDPISGHTALYWYRQSLGQGPEFLIYFQGTGAADDSGLPNDRFFAVRPEGSVSTLKIQRTERGDSAVYLCASSPRLAGPTDTQYFGPGTRLTVL.

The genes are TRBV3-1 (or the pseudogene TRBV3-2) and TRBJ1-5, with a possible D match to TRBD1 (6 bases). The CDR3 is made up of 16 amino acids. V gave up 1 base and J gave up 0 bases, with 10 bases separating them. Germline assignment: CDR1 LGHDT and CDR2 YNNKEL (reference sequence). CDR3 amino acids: CASSQGRQASNQPQHF. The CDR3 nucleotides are TGTGCCAGCAGCCAAGGTCGACAGGCTAGCAATCAGCCCCAGCATTTT.

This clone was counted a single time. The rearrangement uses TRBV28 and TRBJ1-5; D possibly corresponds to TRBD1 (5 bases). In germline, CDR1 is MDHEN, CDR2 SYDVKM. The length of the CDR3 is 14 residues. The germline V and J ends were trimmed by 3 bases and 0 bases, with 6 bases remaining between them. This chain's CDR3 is CASSLGGSNQPQHF. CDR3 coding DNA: TGTGCCAGCAGTTTGGGGGGTAGCAATCAGCCCCAGCATTTT. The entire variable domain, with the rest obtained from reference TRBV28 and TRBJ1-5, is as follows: DVKVTQSSRYLVKRTGEKVFLECVQDMDHENMFWYRQDPGLGLRLIYFSYDVKMKEKGDIPEGYSVSREKKERFSLILESASTNQTSMYLCASSLGGSNQPQHFGDGTRLSIL.

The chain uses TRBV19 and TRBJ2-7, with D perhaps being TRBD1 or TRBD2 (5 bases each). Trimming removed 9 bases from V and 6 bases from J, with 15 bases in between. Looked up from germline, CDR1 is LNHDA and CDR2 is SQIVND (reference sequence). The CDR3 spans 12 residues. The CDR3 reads CASSPRGGEQYF. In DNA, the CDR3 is TGTGCCAGCTCTCCACGGGGCGGCGAGCAGTACTTC.

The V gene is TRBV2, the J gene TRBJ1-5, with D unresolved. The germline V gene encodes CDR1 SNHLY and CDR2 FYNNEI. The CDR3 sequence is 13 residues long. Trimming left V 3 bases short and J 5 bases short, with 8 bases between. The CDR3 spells CASSETPDQPQHF. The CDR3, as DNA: TGTGCCAGCAGTGAGACCCCTGATCAGCCCCAGCATTTT.

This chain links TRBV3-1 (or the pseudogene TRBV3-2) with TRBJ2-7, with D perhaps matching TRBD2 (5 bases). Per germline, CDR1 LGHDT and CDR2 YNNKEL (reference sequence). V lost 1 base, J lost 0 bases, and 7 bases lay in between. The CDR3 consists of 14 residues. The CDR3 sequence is CASSQAGYSYEQYF. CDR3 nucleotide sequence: TGTGCCAGCAGCCAAGCGGGGTACTCCTACGAGCAGTACTTC.

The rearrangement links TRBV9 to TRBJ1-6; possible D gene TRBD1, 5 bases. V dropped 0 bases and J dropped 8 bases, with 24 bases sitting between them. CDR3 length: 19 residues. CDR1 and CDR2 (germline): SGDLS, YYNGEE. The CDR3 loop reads CASSVEGVSGPLKHSPLHF. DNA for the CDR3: TGTGCCAGCAGCGTAGAAGGGGTGTCAGGCCCGTTGAAGCATTCACCCCTCCACTTT. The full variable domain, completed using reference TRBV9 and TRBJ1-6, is DSGVTQTPKHLITATGQRVTLRCSPRSGDLSVYWYQQSLDQGLQFLIQYYNGEERAKGNILERFSAQQFPDLHSELNLSSLELGDSALYFCASSVEGVSGPLKHSPLHFGNGTRLTVT.

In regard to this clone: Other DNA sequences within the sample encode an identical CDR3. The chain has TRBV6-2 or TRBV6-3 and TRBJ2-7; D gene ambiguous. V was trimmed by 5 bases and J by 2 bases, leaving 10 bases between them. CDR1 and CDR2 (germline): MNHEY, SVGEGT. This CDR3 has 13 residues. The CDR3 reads CASSPTPTYEQYF. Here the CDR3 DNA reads TGTGCCAGCAGTCCGACCCCGACCTACGAGCAGTACTTC.

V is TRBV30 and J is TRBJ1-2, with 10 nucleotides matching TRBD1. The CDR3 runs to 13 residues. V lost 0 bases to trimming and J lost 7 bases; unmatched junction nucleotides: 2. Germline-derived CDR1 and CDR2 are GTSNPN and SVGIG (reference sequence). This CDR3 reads CAWSVGQGVGYTF. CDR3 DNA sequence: TGTGCCTGGAGTGTTGGACAGGGGGTTGGCTACACCTTC.

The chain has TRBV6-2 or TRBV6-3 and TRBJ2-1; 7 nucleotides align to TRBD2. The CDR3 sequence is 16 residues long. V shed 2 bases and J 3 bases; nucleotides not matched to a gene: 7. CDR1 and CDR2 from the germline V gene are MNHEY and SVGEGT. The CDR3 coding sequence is TGTGCCAGCAGTTACCGTCGACTAGCCCACTACAATGAGCAGTTCTTC. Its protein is CASSYRRLAHYNEQFF.

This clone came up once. The CDR3 DNA sequence: TGTGCCAGCAGCACCCCGGCGTCGGAGGGTGAGAGCACAGATACGCAGTATTTT. Translating gives CASSTPASEGESTDTQYF. The V and J genes are TRBV7-2 and TRBJ2-3, with a weak D call TRBD2 (6 bases). The CDR3 contains 18 residues. V was pared by 5 bases and J by 0 bases, with 21 bases between. Germline V gives CDR1 SGHTA, CDR2 FQGNSA.

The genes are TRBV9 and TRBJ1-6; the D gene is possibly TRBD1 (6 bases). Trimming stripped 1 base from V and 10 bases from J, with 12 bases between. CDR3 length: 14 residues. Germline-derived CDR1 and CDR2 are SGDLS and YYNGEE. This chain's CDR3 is CASSVYREGSPLHF. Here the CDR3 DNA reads TGTGCCAGCAGCGTATACAGGGAAGGATCACCCCTCCACTTT.

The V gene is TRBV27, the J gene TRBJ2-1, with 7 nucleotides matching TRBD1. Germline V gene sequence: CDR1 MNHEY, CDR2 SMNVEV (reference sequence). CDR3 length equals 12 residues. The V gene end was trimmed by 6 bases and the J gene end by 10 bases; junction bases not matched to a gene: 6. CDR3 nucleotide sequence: TGTGCCAGCAGCTTACCGACAGGGGAGCAGTTCTTC. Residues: CASSLPTGEQFF.

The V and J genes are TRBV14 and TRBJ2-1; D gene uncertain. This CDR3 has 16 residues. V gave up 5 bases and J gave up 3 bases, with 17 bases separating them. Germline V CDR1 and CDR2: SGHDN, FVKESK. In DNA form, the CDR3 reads TGTGCCAGCAGCATTTCGACGGACGCCCTCTACAATGAGCAGTTCTTC. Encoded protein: CASSISTDALYNEQFF.

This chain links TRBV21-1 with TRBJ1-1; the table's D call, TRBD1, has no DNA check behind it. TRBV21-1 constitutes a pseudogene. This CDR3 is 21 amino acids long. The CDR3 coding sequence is TGTGCCAGCAGCAAAATCAATTTACACAGGGGCCCAACTTGTATGAACACTGAAGCTTTCTTT. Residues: CASSKINLHRGPTCMNTEAFF.

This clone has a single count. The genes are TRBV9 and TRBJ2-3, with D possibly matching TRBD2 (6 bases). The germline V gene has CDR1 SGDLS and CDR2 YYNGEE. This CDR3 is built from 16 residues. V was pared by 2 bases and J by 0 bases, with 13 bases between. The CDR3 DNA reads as TGTGCCAGCAGCGTTTCCACGGGGGAAAGCACAGATACGCAGTATTTT. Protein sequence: CASSVSTGESTDTQYF.

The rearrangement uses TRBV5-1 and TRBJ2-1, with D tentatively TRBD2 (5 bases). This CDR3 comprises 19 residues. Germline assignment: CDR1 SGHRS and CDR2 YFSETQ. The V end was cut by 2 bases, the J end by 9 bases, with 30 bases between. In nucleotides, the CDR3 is TGCGCCAGCAGCTTAACCTTCGGAGCTAGCTATCACGGGATGTCTGAGCAGTTCTTC. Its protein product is CASSLTFGASYHGMSEQFF.

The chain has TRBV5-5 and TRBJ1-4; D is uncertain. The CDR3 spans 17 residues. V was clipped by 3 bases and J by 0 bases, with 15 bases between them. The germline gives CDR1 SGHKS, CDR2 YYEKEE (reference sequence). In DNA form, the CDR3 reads TGTGCCAGCAGCTCCGTTTACGGGGTACCAACTAATGAAAAACTGTTTTTT. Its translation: CASSSVYGVPTNEKLFF.